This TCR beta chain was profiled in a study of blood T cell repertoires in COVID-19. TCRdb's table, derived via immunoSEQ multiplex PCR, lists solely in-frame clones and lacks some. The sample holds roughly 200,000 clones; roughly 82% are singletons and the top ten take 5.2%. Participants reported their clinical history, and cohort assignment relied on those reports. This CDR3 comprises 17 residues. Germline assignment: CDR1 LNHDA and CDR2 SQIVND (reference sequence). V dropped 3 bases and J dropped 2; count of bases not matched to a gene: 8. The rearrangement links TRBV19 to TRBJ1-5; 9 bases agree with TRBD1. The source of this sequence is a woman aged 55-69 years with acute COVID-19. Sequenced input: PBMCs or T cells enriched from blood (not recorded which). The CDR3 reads CASSMAGQGGGNQPQHF. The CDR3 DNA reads TGTGCCAGTAGTATGGCGGGACAGGGAGGTGGCAATCAGCCCCAGCATTTT.